Below, 5 T cell receptor beta chains from the same sample are listed, as sequenced in a study of blood T cell repertoires in COVID-19. TCRdb's table, derived via immunoSEQ multiplex PCR, lists solely in-frame clones and lacks some. This table has about 220,000 clones, just over 85% appearing once. The sequenced sample consisted of PBMCs or T cells enriched from blood (not recorded which). The receptors here all came from a woman aged 45-59 years with acute COVID-19.

The CDR3 here is CASSFYRGVETQYF. CDR3 sequence (DNA): TGTGCCAGCAGCTTCTACAGGGGGGTAGAGACCCAGTACTTC. The chain uses TRBV7-2 and TRBJ2-5; 8 positions match TRBD1. Losses at the gene ends were 3 bases for V and 4 bases for J; bases not matched to a gene: 4. CDR3 length: 14 amino acids. Germline V gives CDR1 SGHTA, CDR2 FQGNSA. Drawing the rest from reference TRBV7-2 and TRBJ2-5, the complete variable domain is GAGVSQSPSNKVTEKGKDVELRCDPISGHTALYWYRQSLGQGLEFLIYFQGNSAPDKSGLPSDRFSAERTGGSVSTLTIQRTQQEDSAVYLCASSFYRGVETQYFGPGTRLLVL.

This clone was found a few times. The genes are TRBV11-1 and TRBJ2-1; TRBD2 is a possible D gene (6 bases). V lost 1 base and J lost 8, with 9 bases in between. The length of the CDR3 is 13 residues. Germline V lookup: CDR1 SGHAT, CDR2 FQDESV (reference sequence). The CDR3 DNA sequence: TGTGCCAGCAGCTTAGTCGGCGGGGATGAGCAGTTCTTC. Amino acids: CASSLVGGDEQFF.

The gene calls are TRBV28 and TRBJ2-7; TRBD2 matches at 8 bases. CDR1 and CDR2 from the germline V gene are MDHEN and SYDVKM. The CDR3 has 17 amino acids. J was trimmed by 1 base and V by 3 bases; bases with no gene match: 11. This CDR3 is CASSFEVLAGRSYEQYF. In DNA, the CDR3 is TGTGCCAGCAGTTTTGAGGTTCTAGCGGGTCGTTCCTACGAGCAGTACTTC.

The V gene is TRBV9, the J gene TRBJ2-2; 14 nucleotides match TRBD2. The CDR3 loop spans 17 amino acids. Unmatched junction bases numbered 7, after V lost 4 bases and J lost 5 bases. CDR1 is SGDLS and CDR2 is YYNGEE in the germline V gene. CDR3 in DNA: TGTGCCAGCAGCCCGGGACTAGCGGGAGTCAAAACCGGGGAGCTGTTTTTT. Translation: CASSPGLAGVKTGELFF. Full variable domain (missing parts from reference TRBV9 and TRBJ2-2): DSGVTQTPKHLITATGQRVTLRCSPRSGDLSVYWYQQSLDQGLQFLIQYYNGEERAKGNILERFSAQQFPDLHSELNLSSLELGDSALYFCASSPGLAGVKTGELFFGEGSRLTVL.

V and J are TRBV10-3 and TRBJ2-6; the D is unclear. The germline V and J ends were trimmed by 4 bases and 4 bases, with 8 bases remaining between them. The CDR3 sequence is 14 residues long. Per the germline V gene, CDR1 is ENHRY and CDR2 is SYGVKD. The CDR3 sequence is CAISGAMGANVLTF. The CDR3 DNA reads TGTGCCATCAGTGGCGCTATGGGGGCCAACGTCCTGACTTTC.